This passage covers 27 T cell receptor beta chains from one sample sequenced in a study of blood T cells in healthy people across ages. A second PCR, run for 7 to 11 cycles, used a sample-barcoded 5' primer plus a J-beta primer mix. One entry per CDR3 protein, called by TCRdb with MiXCR from the 5' RACE reads. The data hold approximately 690,000 distinct CDR3 sequences, with roughly 50% observed a single time. Source material: blood. These receptors were collected from a man aged 55 to 70 in good health.

The chain employs TRBV14 and TRBJ2-5; D is perhaps TRBD2 (6 bases). CDR1 is SGHDN and CDR2 is FVKESK in the germline V gene. Trimming stripped 3 bases from V and 4 bases from J, with 15 bases between. The CDR3 loop spans 15 amino acids. CDR3 nucleotide sequence: TGTGCCAGCAGCCAGCCGCTCGGGGGAGGAGAGACCCAGTACTTC. Amino acids: CASSQPLGGGETQYF.

The chain joins TRBV9 to TRBJ2-3; tentatively, D is TRBD1 (5 bases). V lost 0 bases and J 8 bases, leaving 7 bases between the germline ends. The CDR3 runs 12 residues. Germline CDR1 reads SGDLS; CDR2 reads YYNGEE. The CDR3 reads CASSVGQGTQYF. CDR3 bases: TGTGCCAGCAGCGTAGGTCAGGGTACGCAGTATTTT.

The rearrangement links TRBV12-3 or TRBV12-4 to TRBJ2-3; TRBD2 matches 8 bases. V shed 5 bases, J shed 4 bases, and the junction held 11 bases outside the gene matches. The CDR3 runs to 16 residues. DNA of the CDR3: TGTGCCAGCAGTCAGGCCCAAAGAGCGGGGGCAGATACGCAGTATTTT. Residues: CASSQAQRAGADTQYF.

In DNA form, the CDR3 reads TGCAGCGGGGGACAGGGGGCTCGCGAGCAGTACTTC. This encodes CSGGQGAREQYF. The rearrangement uses TRBV29-1 and TRBJ2-7; 12 bases align to TRBD1. The CDR3 runs 12 residues. V was clipped by 7 bases and J by 6 bases; unmatched bases: 4. The germline V gene encodes CDR1 SQVTM and CDR2 ANQGSEA.

This sequence joins TRBV24-1 and TRBJ2-1, with TRBD1 matching over 9 bases. With 2 bases clipped from V and 6 bases from J, the junction kept 4 bases outside the gene matches. The V gene's germline CDR1 is KGHDR and CDR2 SFDVKD. The CDR3 covers 15 residues. The DNA of the CDR3 is TGTGCCACCAGTGATTCCGGGACAGGGTTCAATGAGCAGTTCTTC. It yields the protein CATSDSGTGFNEQFF.

In DNA, the CDR3 is TGTGCCAGCAGCCCCCGCGCAGTCAACACTGAAGCTTTCTTT. Amino acids: CASSPRAVNTEAFF. This chain uses TRBV11-2 with TRBJ1-1; D gene uncertain. V lost 5 bases to trimming and J lost 2 bases, with 12 bases between them. The germline V gene encodes CDR1 SGHAT and CDR2 FQNNGV. The CDR3 length is 14 residues.

The chain uses TRBV7-2 and TRBJ1-1; D is unclear. The V gene lost 5 bases and the J gene lost 5 bases, with 18 bases spanning the gap. Germline lookup yields CDR1 SGHTA and CDR2 FQGNSA. The CDR3 has 15 residues. As DNA, the CDR3 is TGTGCCAGCAGCCACGACGGGTCCGAAGGGACTGAAGCTTTCTTT. Translated: CASSHDGSEGTEAFF. The full variable domain, with the rest looked up from reference TRBV7-2 and TRBJ1-1, is GAGVSQSPSNKVTEKGKDVELRCDPISGHTALYWYRQSLGQGLEFLIYFQGNSAPDKSGLPSDRFSAERTGGSVSTLTIQRTQQEDSAVYLCASSHDGSEGTEAFFGQGTRLTVV.

This clonotype has just a few counts. The chain links TRBV18 to TRBJ2-7, with D maybe TRBD1 (6 bases). Germline CDR1 is KGHSH and CDR2 is LQKENI. The CDR3 runs 12 residues. Trimming removed 4 bases at V and 10 bases at J, with 14 bases between. CDR3 sequence (DNA): TGTGCCAGCTCACGGGAAGGGACACATCAGTACTTC. As protein: CASSREGTHQYF.

The chain combines TRBV9 with TRBJ2-1; 8 bases match TRBD2. Germline loops: CDR1 SGDLS, CDR2 YYNGEE. CDR3 size: 15 residues. V was pared by 0 bases and J by 3 bases, with 2 bases of the junction left unmatched. The CDR3 here is CASSVVAGSYNEQFF. The DNA of the CDR3 is TGTGCCAGCAGCGTAGTAGCGGGGAGCTACAATGAGCAGTTCTTC. The full variable domain, with the rest looked up from reference TRBV9 and TRBJ2-1, is DSGVTQTPKHLITATGQRVTLRCSPRSGDLSVYWYQQSLDQGLQFLIQYYNGEERAKGNILERFSAQQFPDLHSELNLSSLELGDSALYFCASSVVAGSYNEQFFGPGTRLTVL.

Here the CDR3 reads CASSSDRVAGDTQYF. In nucleotides, the CDR3 is TGCGCCAGCAGCTCGGACAGGGTAGCAGGAGATACGCAGTATTTT. The rearrangement links TRBV5-1 to TRBJ2-3, with 8 nucleotides matching TRBD1. V gave up 3 bases and J gave up 5 bases; unmatched junction bases: 8. The germline gives CDR1 SGHRS, CDR2 YFSETQ. There are 15 residues in the CDR3.

The chain has TRBV25-1 and TRBJ2-3; D is possibly TRBD2 (7 bases). CDR1 is MGHDK and CDR2 is SYGVNS in the germline V gene. V dropped 3 bases and J dropped 6 bases, with 16 bases sitting between them. This CDR3 contains 15 residues. The CDR3 spells CASSDLGGAGDTQYF. The DNA of the CDR3 is TGTGCCAGCAGTGACCTGGGGGGGGCAGGGGATACGCAGTATTTT. The full variable domain, in which reference TRBV25-1 and TRBJ2-3 provide the parts outside the CDR3, is EADIYQTPRYLVIGTGKKITLECSQTMGHDKMYWYQQDPGMELHLIHYSYGVNSTEKGDLSSESTVSRIRTEHFPLTLESARPSHTSQYLCASSDLGGAGDTQYFGPGTRLTVL.

The sample holds one count of this clonotype. V and J are TRBV6-5 and TRBJ1-1, with 8 bases fitting TRBD1. The length of the CDR3 is 14 residues. The germline gives CDR1 MNHEY, CDR2 SVGAGI. Trimming removed 4 bases from V and 7 bases from J; junction bases left unmatched: 8. CDR3 coding DNA: TGTGCCAGCAGTTCGCCGACAGGGGTGGTTGAAGCTTTCTTT. It codes for CASSSPTGVVEAFF.

The chain uses TRBV7-2 and TRBJ2-1; unclear D gene. CDR3 length equals 15 residues. Germline CDR1 reads SGHTA; CDR2 reads FQGNSA. V shed 0 bases and J shed 3 bases, with 9 bases lying between them. CDR3 sequence reads: CASSLANAHYNEQFF. The CDR3 coding sequence is TGTGCCAGCAGCTTAGCGAATGCTCACTACAATGAGCAGTTCTTC.

This rearrangement joins TRBV9 to TRBJ1-4; D gene uncertain. Trimming took off 4 bases at V and 6 bases at J, with 13 bases between the two ends. The CDR3 is 14 amino acids. The germline CDR1 and CDR2 sequences are SGDLS and YYNGEE. In nucleotides, the CDR3 is TGTGCCAGCAGCCAACAGCCGCGGGATGAAAAACTGTTTTTT. Translation gives CASSQQPRDEKLFF.

This clonotype was seen a handful of times. This sequence joins TRBV4-1 and TRBJ1-6; D is undetermined. V lost 0 bases to trimming and J lost 4 bases, with 13 bases between them. CDR1 and CDR2 from the germline V gene are MGHRA and YSYEKL. This CDR3 contains 17 residues. The CDR3 loop is CASSQDRSPKYNSPLHF. CDR3 DNA: TGCGCCAGCAGCCAAGACCGCTCGCCCAAGTATAATTCACCCCTCCACTTT.

Worth noting for this clonotype: The junction does not match germline at one end; this may be a read error. V usage is TRBV4-2 and J usage is TRBJ1-6; D call uncertain. The germline gives CDR1 LGHNA, CDR2 YNFKEQ. This CDR3 comprises 16 residues. DNA of the CDR3: TGTGCCGGCAGCCAAGATCCGGGGATTTGGAATTCACCCCTCCACTTT. Translated, it gives CAGSQDPGIWNSPLHF.

The chain joins TRBV6-5 to TRBJ2-3; D is undetermined. Per the germline V gene, CDR1 is MNHEY and CDR2 is SVGAGI. V lost 7 bases and J 3 bases, leaving 20 bases between the germline ends. The CDR3 is 16 residues long. CDR3: CASKATEPSGTDTQYF. CDR3 DNA: TGTGCCAGCAAAGCTACAGAACCGTCGGGTACAGATACGCAGTATTTT.

This clonotype was recorded only once. The genes are TRBV27 and TRBJ2-1; the D gene is possibly TRBD2 (6 bases). The V and J ends lost 3 bases and 10 bases respectively, with 10 bases between them. CDR3 length equals 12 residues. Germline CDR1 and CDR2: MNHEY and SMNVEV (reference sequence). CDR3 sequence reads: CASSFAGREQFF. The CDR3 region has the DNA TGTGCCAGCAGTTTCGCGGGACGGGAGCAGTTCTTC.

The chain uses TRBV7-2 and TRBJ2-1; D is undetermined. V was pared by 1 base and J by 3 bases, with 4 bases between. This CDR3 has 13 residues. Germline CDR1 SGHTA, CDR2 FQGNSA. The CDR3 bases are TGTGCCAGCAGCTTAGTTATCTACAATGAGCAGTTCTTC. This gives the protein CASSLVIYNEQFF.

V usage is TRBV10-3 and J usage is TRBJ2-7; D may be TRBD1 (6 bases). The germline V and J ends were trimmed by 2 bases and 4 bases, with 9 bases remaining between them. The CDR3 runs 13 residues. Germline CDR1 reads ENHRY; CDR2 reads SYGVKD. CDR3 residues: CAISEPQGYEQYF. CDR3 in DNA: TGTGCCATCAGTGAGCCGCAGGGGTACGAGCAGTACTTC.

This chain links TRBV5-1 with TRBJ2-5; 8 positions match TRBD1. V shed 0 bases and J 4 bases; nucleotides not matched to a gene: 8. The CDR3 totals 16 residues. CDR1 is SGHRS and CDR2 is YFSETQ in the germline V gene. CDR3 coding DNA: TGCGCCAGCAGCTTGGGTTTTCAGGGGGCCGGAGAGACCCAGTACTTC. As protein: CASSLGFQGAGETQYF.

J is TRBJ2-1 and V is TRBV7-2; D remains ambiguous. Germline V lookup: CDR1 SGHTA, CDR2 FQGNSA. The CDR3 sequence is 12 residues long. V lost 1 base and J 9 bases, leaving 7 bases between the germline ends. The CDR3, as DNA: TGTGCCAGCAGCTTAGTTGCGCGTGAGCAGTTCTTC. This sequence encodes CASSLVAREQFF. The full variable domain, in which reference TRBV7-2 and TRBJ2-1 provide the parts outside the CDR3, is GAGVSQSPSNKVTEKGKDVELRCDPISGHTALYWYRQSLGQGLEFLIYFQGNSAPDKSGLPSDRFSAERTGGSVSTLTIQRTQQEDSAVYLCASSLVAREQFFGPGTRLTVL.

This clonotype was counted between two and nine times. This chain joins TRBV5-1 and TRBJ2-6; D may be TRBD2 (5 bases). V lost 0 bases, J lost 0 bases, and 13 bases lay in between. This CDR3 has 18 amino acids. Germline V CDR1 and CDR2: SGHRS, YFSETQ. For the CDR3, the DNA is TGCGCCAGCAGCTTGGATGGGGAGACTTACTCTGGGGCCAACGTCCTGACTTTC. It specifies CASSLDGETYSGANVLTF.

This chain joins TRBV5-1 and TRBJ2-7, with 8 bases aligning to TRBD1. Germline lookup yields CDR1 SGHRS and CDR2 YFSETQ. The junction had 8 bases not matched to a gene; V was cut back by 2 bases and J by 7 bases. There are 14 residues in the CDR3. The CDR3 region is CASSFTGQVSEQYF. The CDR3 coding sequence is TGCGCCAGCAGCTTTACGGGACAGGTCTCTGAGCAGTACTTC.

This rearrangement joins TRBV4-2 to TRBJ2-1; 16 bases are a match to TRBD2. CDR1 is LGHNA and CDR2 is YNFKEQ in the germline V gene. The CDR3 is made up of 18 amino acids. Trimming at V came to 0 bases and at J to 2 bases, leaving 1 base not matched to a gene. The CDR3 reads CASSQEGTSGGAYNEQFF. DNA of the CDR3: TGTGCCAGCAGCCAAGAAGGGACTAGCGGGGGGGCCTACAATGAGCAGTTCTTC.

V is TRBV3-1 and J is TRBJ2-1; 14 bases line up with TRBD2. Germline values: CDR1 LGHDT, CDR2 YNNKEL (reference sequence). CDR3 length: 17 amino acids. After removal of 4 bases from V and 10 bases from J, the junction contained 12 bases not matched to a gene. The CDR3 bases are TGTGCCAGCAGCCGGGCTCCGACTAGCGGGGGGGCTTTCGAGCAGTTCTTC. Its protein is CASSRAPTSGGAFEQFF.

This clonotype has more than one count but fewer than ten. The J gene is TRBJ1-6, the V gene TRBV20-1, with D possibly TRBD1 on 6 matching bases. Trimming took 5 bases from V and 5 from J, leaving 16 bases between them. This CDR3 is built from 15 residues. Looked up from germline, CDR1 is DFQATT and CDR2 is SNEGSKA (reference sequence). CDR3 amino acids: CSAPLQGRNNSPLHF. CDR3 bases: TGCAGTGCTCCGCTACAGGGAAGAAATAATTCACCCCTCCACTTT.